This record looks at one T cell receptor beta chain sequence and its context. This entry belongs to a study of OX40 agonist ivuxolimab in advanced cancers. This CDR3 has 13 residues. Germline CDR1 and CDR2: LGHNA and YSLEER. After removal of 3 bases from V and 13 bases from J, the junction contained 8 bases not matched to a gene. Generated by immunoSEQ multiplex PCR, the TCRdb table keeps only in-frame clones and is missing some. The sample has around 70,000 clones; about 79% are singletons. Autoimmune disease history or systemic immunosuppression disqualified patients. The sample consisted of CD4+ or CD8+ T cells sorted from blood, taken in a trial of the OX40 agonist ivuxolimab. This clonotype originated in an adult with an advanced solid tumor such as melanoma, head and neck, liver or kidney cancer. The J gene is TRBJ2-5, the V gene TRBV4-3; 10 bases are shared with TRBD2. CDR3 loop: CASSQSLAGALYF. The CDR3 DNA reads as TGCGCCAGCAGCCAGTCCCTAGCGGGGGCCCTGTACTTC.